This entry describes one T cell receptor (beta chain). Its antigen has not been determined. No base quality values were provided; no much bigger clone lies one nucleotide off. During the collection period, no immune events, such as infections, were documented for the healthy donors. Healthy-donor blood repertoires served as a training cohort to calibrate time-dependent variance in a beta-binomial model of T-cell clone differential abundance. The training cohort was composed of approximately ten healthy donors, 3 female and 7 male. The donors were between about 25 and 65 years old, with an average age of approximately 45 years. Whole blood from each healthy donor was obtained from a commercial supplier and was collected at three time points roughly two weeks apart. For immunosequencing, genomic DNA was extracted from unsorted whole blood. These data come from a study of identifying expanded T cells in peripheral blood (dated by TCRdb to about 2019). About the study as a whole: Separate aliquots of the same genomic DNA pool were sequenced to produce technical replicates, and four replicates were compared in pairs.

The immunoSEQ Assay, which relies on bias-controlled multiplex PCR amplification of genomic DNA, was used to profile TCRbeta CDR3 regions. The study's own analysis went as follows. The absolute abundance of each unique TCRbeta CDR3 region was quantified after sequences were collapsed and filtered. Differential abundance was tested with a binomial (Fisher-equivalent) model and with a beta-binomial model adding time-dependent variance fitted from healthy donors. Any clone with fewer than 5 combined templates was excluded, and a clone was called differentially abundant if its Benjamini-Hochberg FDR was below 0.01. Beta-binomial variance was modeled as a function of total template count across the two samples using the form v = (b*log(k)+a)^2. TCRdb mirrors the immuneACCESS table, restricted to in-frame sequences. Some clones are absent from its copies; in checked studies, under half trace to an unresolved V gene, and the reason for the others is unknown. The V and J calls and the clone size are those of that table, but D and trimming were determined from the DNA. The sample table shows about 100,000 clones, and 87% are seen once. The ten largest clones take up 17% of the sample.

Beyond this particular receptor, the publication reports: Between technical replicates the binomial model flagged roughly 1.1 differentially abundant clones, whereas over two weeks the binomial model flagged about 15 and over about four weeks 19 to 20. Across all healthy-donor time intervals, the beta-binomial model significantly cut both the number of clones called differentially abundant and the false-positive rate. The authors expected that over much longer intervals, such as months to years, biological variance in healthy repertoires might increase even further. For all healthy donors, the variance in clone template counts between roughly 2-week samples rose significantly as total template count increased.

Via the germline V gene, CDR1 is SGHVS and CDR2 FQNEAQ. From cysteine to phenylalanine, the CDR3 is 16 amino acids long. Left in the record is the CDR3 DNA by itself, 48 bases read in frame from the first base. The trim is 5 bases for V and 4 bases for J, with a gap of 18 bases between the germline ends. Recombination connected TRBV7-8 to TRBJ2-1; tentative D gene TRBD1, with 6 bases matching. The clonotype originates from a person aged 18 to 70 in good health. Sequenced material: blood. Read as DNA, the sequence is TGTGCCAGCAGCCCCTACCAGGAAAGGGGGTACAATGAGCAGTTCTTC. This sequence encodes CASSPYQERGYNEQFF.